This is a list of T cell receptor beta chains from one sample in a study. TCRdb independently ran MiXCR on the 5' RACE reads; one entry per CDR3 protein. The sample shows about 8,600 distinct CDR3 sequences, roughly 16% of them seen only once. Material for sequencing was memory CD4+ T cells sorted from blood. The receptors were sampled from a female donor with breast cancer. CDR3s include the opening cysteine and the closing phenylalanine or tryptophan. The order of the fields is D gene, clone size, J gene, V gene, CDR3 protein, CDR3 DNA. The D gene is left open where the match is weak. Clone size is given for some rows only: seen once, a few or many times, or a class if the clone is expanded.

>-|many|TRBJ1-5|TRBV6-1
CASRAGIFQPQHF
TGTGCCAGCAGAGCAGGTATTTTCCAGCCCCAGCATTTT
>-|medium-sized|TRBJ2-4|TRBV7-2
CASSPEAKNIQYF
TGTGCCAGCAGCCCGGAAGCCAAAAACATTCAGTACTTC
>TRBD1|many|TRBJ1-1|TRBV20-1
CSAKGQANTEAFF
TGCAGTGCGAAAGGACAGGCGAACACTGAAGCTTTCTTT
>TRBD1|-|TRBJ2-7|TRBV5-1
CASSGRQGSGIDGQYF
TGCGCCAGCAGCGGTCGACAGGGAAGTGGTATAGACGGGCAGTACTTC
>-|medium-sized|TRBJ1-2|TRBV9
CASSVAPNGAYGYTF
TGTGCCAGCAGCGTAGCCCCGAACGGGGCCTATGGCTACACCTTC
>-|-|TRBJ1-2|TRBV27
CASRGQEKNYGYTF
TGTGCCAGCAGGGGGCAGGAGAAAAACTATGGCTACACCTTC
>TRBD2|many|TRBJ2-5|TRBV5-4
CASSDGPRASGKGTQYF
TGTGCCAGCAGCGACGGACCCCGGGCTAGCGGGAAGGGGACCCAGTACTTC
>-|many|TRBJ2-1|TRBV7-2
CASSVAGTSFSDEQFF
TGTGCCAGCAGCGTGGCCGGGACAAGTTTTTCGGATGAGCAGTTCTTC
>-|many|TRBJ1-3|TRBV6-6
CASSGARNTIYF
TGTGCCAGTTCAGGGGCACGAAACACCATATATTTT
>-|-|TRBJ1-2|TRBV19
CASSISTGTPPGYTF
TGTGCCAGTAGTATCTCTACCGGAACGCCGCCTGGCTACACCTTC